A selection of T cell receptor beta chains follows, all from one sample in a study of control samples from healthy donors and cancer patients. Clones were sequenced by immunoSEQ multiplex PCR, and TCRdb holds only the in-frame ones, with some missing. The sample lists roughly 120,000 clones, 85% to 90% seen once, with roughly 3.7% in the top ten. The sequenced material came from PBMCs. The receptors come from an older woman with lung cancer. The CDR3 runs from the conserved cysteine through the conserved F or W. The order of the fields is J gene, D gene, V gene, CDR3 protein. D genes are given only for firm matches.

TRBJ1-2	TRBD1	TRBV6-5	CASSYLDRGSYGYTF
TRBJ1-1	NA	TRBV27	CASSVRNTEAFF
TRBJ1-5	TRBD1	TRBV29-1	CSVRTGGNQPQHF
TRBJ1-1	NA	TRBV7-9	CASSLDGLDEAFF
TRBJ2-5	TRBD2	TRBV5-1	CASSLSSGGAGKTQYF
TRBJ1-2	NA	TRBV11-2	CASSFSGSGYTF
TRBJ1-1	NA	TRBV19	CASSSGQMNTEAFF
TRBJ2-2	NA	TRBV5-4	CASSWVTGELFF
TRBJ2-5	TRBD2	TRBV6-6	CASSRFLAGGFQETQYF
TRBJ1-1	NA	TRBV6-2/TRBV6-3	CASSYGGRFLNTEAFF
TRBJ2-1	TRBD1	TRBV7-2	CASIRQGVNEQFF
TRBJ1-5	NA	TRBV9	CASSVGGSNQPQHF
TRBJ2-7	TRBD2	TRBV27	CASSFGALAGGYEQYF
TRBJ1-6	TRBD1	TRBV11-3	CASSFRTGAPMDSPLHF
TRBJ2-2	NA	TRBV12-5	CASGVVTGELFF
TRBJ1-1	NA	TRBV6-1	CASSEAGRSWGFF
TRBJ1-3	NA	TRBV30	CAWSVGVVLSGNTIYF
TRBJ2-7	NA	TRBV28	CASSSHSTYEQYF
TRBJ1-2	NA	TRBV5-5	CASSFEGSGYGYTF
TRBJ2-2	NA	TRBV7-9	CASSLAGGNPGELFF
TRBJ2-7	NA	TRBV7-9	CASSSSIERYEQYF
TRBJ2-3	NA	TRBV5-4	CASRGGRGQYF
TRBJ2-7	TRBD2	TRBV6-5	CASSRTSGPYEQYF
TRBJ1-1	TRBD1	TRBV29-1	CSVSPLDRGKAFF
TRBJ2-2	NA	TRBV11-3	CASSLQGGTGELFF
TRBJ1-5	TRBD1	TRBV10-3	CAISAGQGNQPQHF
TRBJ1-1	NA	TRBV25-1	CASSYGLAEAFF
TRBJ2-5	TRBD2	TRBV5-1	CASSLDVGGETQYF